This T cell receptor (beta chain) was sequenced during a study of human T cells and chemical hapten exposure. Study-level background: Sensitization was performed using 2% DPC on an approximately 2 cm by approximately 2 cm upper inner arm skin site.

The sample's time point: patch test 3, about 24 weeks after DPC sensitization. Treatment reported: therapeutic diphenylcyclopropenone sensitization with weekly scalp DPC. In every case, blood was obtained before the patch test was applied. This clonotype has just a few counts. One entry per CDR3 protein results from TCRdb running MiXCR on the RACE reads. The sample has around 70,000 distinct CDR3 sequences, around 10% seen once. This material consisted of whole blood, taken in connection with sensitization to the hapten diphenylcyclopropenone (DPC). The origin of this receptor is a woman between 50 and 59 years old with alopecia areata. Some clones in this sample may be carry-over from other donors' samples.

The DNA of the CDR3 is TGTGCCAGCAGCGAGGACGTAAATTCTGAAGCTTTCTTT. Translated: CASSEDVNSEAFF. The rearrangement links TRBV3-1 to TRBJ1-1, with D hard to call. CDR1 is LGHDT, CDR2 YNNKEL, per germline (reference sequence). The CDR3 extends over 13 amino acids. Trimming stripped 5 bases from V and 6 bases from J, with 13 bases between.